This TCR beta chain came from a study of shared clonotypes between healthy human individuals. Overall study findings and caveats: The sharing of roughly 5% of naive CD4 clonotypes was seen across a few donors.

Each subset's genomic DNA was shared equally among a number of immunoSEQ plates. Profiled with immunoSEQ multiplex PCR; TCRdb holds only in-frame clones, not every one. The sample includes roughly 550,000 clones, less than 97% of them seen just once. The V gene's germline CDR1 is MNHEY and CDR2 SMNVEV (reference sequence). This CDR3 region has 13 residues. The V gene lost 1 base and the J gene lost 8 bases, with 11 bases spanning the gap. CD45RO negativity and positive selection for CCR7 defined naive CD8 cells, a population that excluded terminally differentiated effector memory CD45RA+ cells. For this clone: Its target is not known.

The sample taken for sequencing was naive CD8+ T cells sorted from blood. The TCR was taken from a woman in her 30s in good health. The chain carries TRBV27 and TRBJ1-2; D might be TRBD1 (6 bases). CDR3 nucleotides: TGTGCCAGCAGTTTATGGGGGGCTGAGGGCTACACCTTC. Encoded protein: CASSLWGAEGYTF.